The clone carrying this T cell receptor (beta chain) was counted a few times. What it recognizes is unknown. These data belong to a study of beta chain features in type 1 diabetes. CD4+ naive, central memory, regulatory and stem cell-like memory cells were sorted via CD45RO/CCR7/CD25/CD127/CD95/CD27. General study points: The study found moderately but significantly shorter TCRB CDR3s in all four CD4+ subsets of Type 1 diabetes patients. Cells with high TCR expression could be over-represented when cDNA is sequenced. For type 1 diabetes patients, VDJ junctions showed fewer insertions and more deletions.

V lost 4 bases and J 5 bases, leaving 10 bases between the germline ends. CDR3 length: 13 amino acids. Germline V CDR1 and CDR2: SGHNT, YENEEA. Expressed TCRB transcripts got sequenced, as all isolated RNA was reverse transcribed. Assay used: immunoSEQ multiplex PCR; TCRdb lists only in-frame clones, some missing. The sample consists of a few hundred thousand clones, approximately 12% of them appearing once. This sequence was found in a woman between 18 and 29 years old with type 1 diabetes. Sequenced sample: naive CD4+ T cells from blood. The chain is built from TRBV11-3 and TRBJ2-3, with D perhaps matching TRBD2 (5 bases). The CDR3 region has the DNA TGTGCCAGCAGCTACGAAGCGGTAGATACGCAGTATTTT. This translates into CASSYEAVDTQYF.